This TCR beta chain was found in a study of blood T cell repertoires in COVID-19. V lost 9 bases and J 5 bases, leaving 17 bases between the germline ends. The CDR3 is 14 amino acids. CDR1 is SNHLY, CDR2 FYNNEI, per germline. Sequencing used immunoSEQ multiplex PCR; TCRdb keeps in-frame clones, though not all of them. The repertoire holds approximately 380,000 clones, with more than 75% as singletons. The TCR originated in a woman aged 18 to 35 who had recovered from COVID-19. The source material was PBMCs or T cells enriched from blood (not recorded which). The V and J genes are TRBV2 and TRBJ2-1; D might be TRBD2 (7 bases). The CDR3 DNA sequence: TGTGCCAGGGACCCGGGGGGCATAAACAATGAGCAGTTCTTC. Protein sequence: CARDPGGINNEQFF.